This TCR beta chain was found in a study of CD8 T cells in ankylosing spondylitis. Study results and limitations: Earlier reports found some motif variants in synovial fluid and blood in reactive arthritis.

TCRdb redid the calling of the 5' RACE reads with MiXCR, one entry per CDR3 protein. Seen here are 250,000 or so distinct CDR3 sequences, 20% to 30% observed once, and the top ten hold approximately 0.61%. The germline CDR1 and CDR2 sequences are SGHKS and YYEKEE (reference sequence). This CDR3 has 17 amino acids. Losses at the gene ends were 4 bases for V and 9 bases for J; bases not matched to a gene: 17. This clonotype was seen at least ten times. The antigen remains unidentified. The clonotype comes from a male donor with ankylosing spondylitis or in good health (not recorded which). Sequencing used blood, either unsorted or a sorted T cell fraction (not recorded which). The genes are TRBV5-5 and TRBJ2-1, with 9 nucleotides matching TRBD2. The CDR3 region is CASSTLLPGLAVSEQFF. CDR3 nucleotides: TGTGCCAGCAGCACCCTTTTACCGGGACTAGCAGTGAGTGAGCAGTTCTTC.